These T cell receptor beta chains were read from a single sample in a study of monozygotic twins with inflammatory bowel disease. TCRdb reprocessed the 5' RACE reads and stores each CDR3 protein as one record, lacking DNA. The sample has 150,000 to 200,000 distinct CDR3 sequences. Sequencing was done on a sample of blood. Receptor source: a human donor with ulcerative colitis or Crohn's disease, or a healthy co-twin of an affected twin (not recorded which). Each CDR3 is given with its conserved first and last residue. The order of the fields is V gene, J gene, CDR3 length, CDR3 protein.

v_gene: TRBV12-3/TRBV12-4; j_gene: TRBJ2-5; len: 15; CDR3aa: CASIRTSGRLETQYF
v_gene: TRBV7-9; j_gene: TRBJ2-1; len: 15; CDR3aa: CASSLGRGSYNEQFF
v_gene: TRBV4-2; j_gene: TRBJ2-1; len: 18; CDR3aa: CASSQTGLAGVIAGEQFF
v_gene: TRBV29-1; j_gene: TRBJ1-2; len: 12; CDR3aa: CSATYSNYGYTF
v_gene: TRBV7-3; j_gene: TRBJ1-1; len: 15; CDR3aa: CASSKLQGADTEAFF
v_gene: TRBV5-1; j_gene: TRBJ2-1; len: 17; CDR3aa: CASSRGRGPSSYNEQFF
v_gene: TRBV9; j_gene: TRBJ2-3; len: 16; CDR3aa: CASSVGAGGVTDTQYF
v_gene: TRBV9; j_gene: TRBJ2-2; len: 18; CDR3aa: CASSVELAGTRGTGELFF
v_gene: TRBV9; j_gene: TRBJ2-5; len: 14; CDR3aa: CASSAGTEQETQYF
v_gene: TRBV6-1; j_gene: TRBJ2-7; len: 14; CDR3aa: CATLVDRVKNEQYF
v_gene: TRBV5-1; j_gene: TRBJ1-5; len: 15; CDR3aa: CASSKRAGDNQPQHF
v_gene: TRBV5-1; j_gene: TRBJ1-1; len: 16; CDR3aa: CASSLEGAGSNTEAFF
v_gene: TRBV5-1; j_gene: TRBJ2-2; len: 16; CDR3aa: CASSFTGGGQPGELFF
v_gene: TRBV20-1; j_gene: TRBJ2-7; len: 13; CDR3aa: CSVGTSGRNRQYF
v_gene: TRBV5-1; j_gene: TRBJ2-4; len: 15; CDR3aa: CASSLRALAKNIQYF
v_gene: TRBV6-2/TRBV6-3; j_gene: TRBJ2-7; len: 12; CDR3aa: CASWAGVREQYF
v_gene: TRBV18; j_gene: TRBJ1-1; len: 13; CDR3aa: CASSPKGGTEAFF
v_gene: TRBV5-1; j_gene: TRBJ2-7; len: 14; CDR3aa: CASSSLAGGYEQYF
v_gene: TRBV29-1; j_gene: TRBJ1-2; len: 11; CDR3aa: CSVDEGYGYTF